One sample yielded the 24 T cell receptor beta chains listed below, sequenced in a study of TIL therapy for anti-PD-1-resistant metastatic lung cancer. Sequencing used immunoSEQ v3. The repertoire was sequenced with immunoSEQ multiplex PCR; TCRdb's copy has only in-frame clones and lacks some. The sample records 36,000 or so clones, more than 60% being singletons. The time point: pre-treatment sample, taken before nivolumab and TIL therapy. The sequences come from blood, collected at baseline. The receptors come from a person aged 25-80 years with non-small cell lung cancer.

As regards this clone: A junction end diverges from the germline sequence, so it may reflect a read error. The chain carries TRBV4-2 and TRBJ2-1; D perhaps matches TRBD2 (5 bases). This CDR3 comprises 17 residues. The germline gives CDR1 LGHNA, CDR2 YNFKEQ. The CDR3 sequence is CASSQVQRLASHNEQFF. The CDR3 coding sequence is TGTGCCAGCAGCCAAGTACAACGGCTAGCCTCCCACAATGAGCAGTTCTTC.

This clone was found a few times. This chain connects TRBV27 to TRBJ2-2; the D is unclear. V was shortened by 4 bases and J by 4 bases, with 1 base between the two germline ends. This CDR3 region has 11 residues. CDR1 and CDR2 from the germline V gene are MNHEY and SMNVEV (reference sequence). CDR3 amino acids: CASSSTGELFF. CDR3 DNA sequence: TGTGCCAGCAGTTCCACCGGGGAGCTGTTTTTT.

This chain uses TRBV4-1 with TRBJ1-1, with a tentative D call TRBD1 (5 bases). Germline CDR1 reads MGHRA; CDR2 reads YSYEKL. V was clipped by 1 base and J by 0 bases, with 9 bases between them. The length of the CDR3 is 15 residues. CDR3 nucleotide sequence: TGCGCCAGCAGCCAAGTTGGGGGGATGAACACTGAAGCTTTCTTT. It translates to CASSQVGGMNTEAFF.

This rearrangement joins TRBV6-6 to TRBJ2-3; D is possibly TRBD1 or TRBD2 (5 bases each). The CDR3 is 13 amino acids. Germline V lookup: CDR1 MNHNY, CDR2 SVGAGI (reference sequence). The V and J ends lost 5 bases and 11 bases respectively, with 17 bases between them. In DNA, the CDR3 is TGTGCCAGCAGTCCCGCATCCAGGGAGAGGCAGTATTTT. Translated: CASSPASRERQYF.

This clone was seen a single time. V and J are TRBV6-5 and TRBJ2-1; perhaps D is TRBD1 or TRBD2 (6 bases each). Germline loops: CDR1 MNHEY, CDR2 SVGAGI. Trimming took 0 bases from V and 4 from J, leaving 10 bases between them. The CDR3 has 15 amino acids. Here the CDR3 DNA reads TGTGCCAGCAGTTACTCTCGGGGGCAATACAATGAGCAGTTCTTC. Translated: CASSYSRGQYNEQFF.

This clone was seen a few times. The rearrangement uses TRBV6-1 and TRBJ1-5, with TRBD1 matching 8 bases. CDR1 is MNHNS, CDR2 SASEGT, per germline. The CDR3 spans 14 residues. J lost 6 bases, V lost 4 bases, and 5 bases had no gene match. The CDR3 region has the DNA TGTGCCAGCAGTGTCGACAGGGGTGGTCAGCCCCAGCATTTT. Encoded protein: CASSVDRGGQPQHF.

The J gene is TRBJ1-1, the V gene TRBV9; a weak D match, TRBD1 (6 bases). The CDR3 covers 14 residues. Germline V gives CDR1 SGDLS, CDR2 YYNGEE. Deletions cut 3 bases from V and 5 bases from J, with 14 bases between. CDR3 nucleotide sequence: TGTGCCAGCAGCGCCGGCCCGGGGGCAACTGAAGCTTTCTTT. This codes for CASSAGPGATEAFF.

The chain employs TRBV4-1 and TRBJ1-5; TRBD1 matches 7 bases. The CDR3 contains 18 residues. Germline V gene lookup returns CDR1 MGHRA and CDR2 YSYEKL. The J segment lost 6 bases and the V segment lost 0 bases, leaving 14 bases of the junction unmatched. CDR3 DNA sequence: TGCGCCAGCAGCCAAGAGGGGGTCGAGACAGGGTCTCGTCAGCCCCAGCATTTT. This sequence encodes CASSQEGVETGSRQPQHF.

V usage is TRBV7-8 and J usage is TRBJ2-3; unclear D gene. V lost 1 base and J lost 0, with 2 bases in between. This CDR3 spans 13 amino acids. In germline, CDR1 is SGHVS, CDR2 FQNEAQ. The CDR3 spells CASSLESTDTQYF. In DNA form, the CDR3 reads TGTGCCAGCAGCTTAGAGAGCACAGATACGCAGTATTTT.

The gene calls are TRBV4-2 and TRBJ2-5, with a possible D match to TRBD2 (5 bases). The length of the CDR3 is 21 residues. V was cut by 4 bases and J by 1 base, with 31 bases left in between. In germline, CDR1 is LGHNA, CDR2 YNFKEQ. CDR3 nucleotides: TGTGCCAGCAGCCCTTTTTTGAGCGGTCAGGTAGCTTGGAGGCCCCAAGAGACCCAGTACTTC. Translating gives CASSPFLSGQVAWRPQETQYF.

This clone came up a few times. The rearrangement joins TRBV9 to TRBJ1-5; no clear D gene. CDR1 and CDR2 (germline): SGDLS, YYNGEE. V shed 0 bases and J shed 0 bases, with 4 bases lying between them. CDR3 length: 14 residues. The CDR3 region is CASSVGPSNQPQHF. In DNA, the CDR3 is TGTGCCAGCAGCGTAGGCCCTAGCAATCAGCCCCAGCATTTT.

This chain links TRBV9 with TRBJ1-2, with a possible D match to TRBD1 (5 bases). This CDR3 region has 15 residues. Germline values: CDR1 SGDLS, CDR2 YYNGEE. Trimming cost V 0 bases and J 7 bases, with 16 bases left between them. CDR3 residues: CASSVEAGTWSGYTF. CDR3 DNA sequence: TGTGCCAGCAGCGTAGAGGCAGGGACCTGGAGTGGCTACACCTTC.

This clone was detected only once. The chain recombines TRBV7-9 with TRBJ1-4; TRBD1 matches 8 bases. Germline V gives CDR1 SEHNR, CDR2 FQNEAQ (reference sequence). V lost 2 bases, J lost 3 bases, and 5 bases stayed unmatched. CDR3 length equals 16 residues. The CDR3 DNA follows: TGTGCCAGCAGCTTATCCAGGACAGGGTCTAATGAAAAACTGTTTTTT. Its translation is CASSLSRTGSNEKLFF.

The chain combines TRBV27 with TRBJ2-5, with D hard to call. The CDR3 is 13 residues long. Deletions cut 2 bases from V and 5 bases from J, with 9 bases between. Germline V gives CDR1 MNHEY, CDR2 SMNVEV (reference sequence). CDR3 bases: TGTGCCAGCAGTTTAGGGCCCACGGAGACCCAGTACTTC. The encoded protein is CASSLGPTETQYF.

V and J are TRBV29-1 and TRBJ1-2, with a possible D match to TRBD1 (5 bases). The CDR3 totals 14 residues. Germline CDR1 SQVTM, CDR2 ANQGSEA. With 6 bases removed from V and 4 bases from J, the gap between germline ends came to 18 bases. DNA of the CDR3: TGCAGCGTGAGGTCTCAGGGCGGCTTCTATGGCTACACCTTC. As protein: CSVRSQGGFYGYTF.

The rearrangement joins TRBV5-5 to TRBJ2-1; 8 bases align to TRBD1. In germline, CDR1 is SGHKS, CDR2 YYEKEE (reference sequence). The V segment lost 1 base and the J segment 0 bases; nucleotides outside the gene matches: 0. The CDR3 has 15 amino acids. CDR3 protein: CASSLQGASYNEQFF. CDR3 bases: TGTGCCAGCAGCTTGCAGGGGGCCTCCTACAATGAGCAGTTCTTC.

This chain connects TRBV30 to TRBJ2-4, with D perhaps matching TRBD2 (5 bases). The CDR3 is 15 amino acids. V lost 2 bases, J lost 1 base, and 12 bases lay in between. Germline CDR1 GTSNPN, CDR2 SVGIG (reference sequence). The CDR3 spells CAWSPFGIAKNIQYF. DNA for the CDR3: TGTGCCTGGAGTCCCTTCGGGATTGCCAAAAACATTCAGTACTTC.

This clone came up a few times. The chain carries TRBV11-3 and TRBJ2-2, with 11 bases aligning to TRBD1. From germline, CDR1 is SGHNT and CDR2 YENEEA. The CDR3 is 16 residues long. Losses at the gene ends were 5 bases for V and 3 bases for J; bases not matched to a gene: 5. CDR3 sequence (DNA): TGTGCCAGCAGCAAGAGGACAGGGGGCGACACCGGGGAGCTGTTTTTT. Its translation: CASSKRTGGDTGELFF.

The rearrangement uses TRBV28 and TRBJ2-5, with D tentatively TRBD1 (5 bases). CDR3 length: 16 residues. V lost 1 base, J lost 3 bases, and 15 bases lay in between. Germline V lookup: CDR1 MDHEN, CDR2 SYDVKM. The CDR3 DNA sequence: TGTGCCAGCAGTTTATCCCAGGGCCTAAGGGAAGAGACCCAGTACTTC. Encoded protein: CASSLSQGLREETQYF.

Here the CDR3 DNA reads TGTGCCAGCAGCCGGACAGATTCCTACGAGCAGTACTTC. It is translated as CASSRTDSYEQYF. The genes are TRBV7-3 and TRBJ2-7; weak D call: TRBD1 (6 bases). The CDR3 contains 13 residues. Looked up from germline, CDR1 is SGHTA and CDR2 is FQGTGA. Between the trimmed V and J ends, which lost 5 bases and 1 base, there was a span of 9 bases.

This clone was seen just once. One end of the junction fails to match germline, which may point to a read error. The V and J genes are TRBV2 and TRBJ2-1, with D unresolved. The germline V gene has CDR1 SNHLY and CDR2 FYNNEI. This CDR3 spans 11 amino acids. The CDR3 protein is CASSEGTIRLF. CDR3 DNA sequence: TGTGCCAGCAGTGAAGGTACTATCCGACTCTTC.

This rearrangement joins TRBV7-2 to TRBJ2-5; 13 nucleotides match TRBD2. Germline assignment: CDR1 SGHTA and CDR2 FQGNSA. The trim removed 5 bases at V and 3 bases at J, leaving 3 bases unmatched. This CDR3 spans 15 amino acids. CDR3: CASSPGLAGEETQYF. CDR3 nucleotide sequence: TGTGCCAGCAGCCCAGGACTAGCGGGGGAAGAGACCCAGTACTTC.

This clone has a handful of counts. V is TRBV11-2 and J is TRBJ2-4; D is tentatively TRBD1 or TRBD2 (5 bases each). CDR1 and CDR2 from the germline V gene are SGHAT and FQNNGV. Trimming left V 4 bases short and J 6 bases short, with 13 bases between. The CDR3 consists of 14 residues. CDR3 coding DNA: TGTGCCAGCAGCTCGTCCGGGACGCCAAACATTCAGTACTTC. The encoded protein is CASSSSGTPNIQYF.

A few counts support this clone. V usage is TRBV4-3 and J usage is TRBJ2-2; D is perhaps TRBD2 (6 bases). V lost 3 bases, J lost 1 base, and 9 bases lay in between. CDR1 and CDR2 (germline): LGHNA, YSLEER. CDR3 length: 15 residues. CDR3 nucleotides: TGCGCCAGCAGCCACGGGACTCAGAACACCGGGGAGCTGTTTTTT. This encodes CASSHGTQNTGELFF.